The TCR beta chain under discussion was sequenced for a study of regulatory T cells in long-lasting Graves disease. The CDR3 runs 14 residues. Germline V CDR1 and CDR2: DFQATT, SNEGSKA (reference sequence). V was shortened by 5 bases and J by 3 bases, with 15 bases between the two germline ends. Sample time point: newly diagnosed GD, antithyroid drugs for less than 3 months. Extracted RNA from PBMCs served as the source of the TCR library. There are many counts of this clonotype. Its antigen is unknown. Whole-study results and caveats: Patients with persistent disease showed a bias toward TRBV28, TRBJ1-2 and TRBJ2-5.

Combining iRepertoire HTBI primers with Arm-PCR of CDR3 regions, the authors built TCR beta libraries. TCRdb re-called the multiplex PCR reads with MiXCR, one entry per CDR3 protein. The sample consists of 400,000 to 500,000 distinct CDR3 sequences, less than 20% of them appearing once. These sequences were also reported in another study, on T cells in Graves' hyperthyroidism and ophthalmopathy. Per that paper: The study used the HTBI primer set for a first-round RT-PCR of the TCR CDR3. Stable hyperthyroidism was separated from ophthalmopathy by a model based on 13 V-J features.

The origin of this receptor is a woman in her twenties or thirties with Graves disease. The J gene is TRBJ2-3, the V gene TRBV20-1; no clear D gene. Material: peripheral blood mononuclear cells (PBMCs), obtained at new diagnosis, from a patient treated with antithyroid drugs. The CDR3 is CSAYDARFTDTQYF. Written as DNA, the CDR3 is TGCAGTGCTTATGACGCGCGTTTTACAGATACGCAGTATTTT.